These 15 T cell receptor beta chains share one sample of origin, sequenced in a study of shared T cell receptors in the human thymus. Assay: immunoSEQ multiplex PCR; the TCRdb copy retains only in-frame clones and omits some. This table has over 450,000 clones, more than 75% appearing once. The same sample was also studied in work on human thymus T cells.

The sample comprised thymocytes. Receptor source: a boy in the first two years of life with a congenital heart defect.

The rearrangement joins TRBV6-1 to TRBJ2-7, with D unresolved. The CDR3 runs 13 residues. The V gene's germline CDR1 is MNHNS and CDR2 SASEGT. V was pared by 8 bases and J by 0 bases, with 11 bases between. CDR3 loop: CASDLRPSYEQYF. The CDR3 region has the DNA TGTGCCAGCGACTTGAGGCCCTCCTACGAGCAGTACTTC.

The chain carries TRBV2 and TRBJ2-3; TRBD2 might be the D (5 bases). V was shortened by 4 bases and J by 0 bases, with 8 bases between the two germline ends. The CDR3 contains 14 residues. CDR1 and CDR2 from the germline V gene are SNHLY and FYNNEI. For the CDR3, the DNA is TGTGCCAGCAGTGTACTAGGAAGCACAGATACGCAGTATTTT. Protein sequence: CASSVLGSTDTQYF.

The chain couples TRBV7-2 to TRBJ1-2; a weak D match, TRBD1 (6 bases). The length of the CDR3 is 16 residues. CDR1 and CDR2 from the germline V gene are SGHTA and FQGNSA. V was trimmed by 1 base and J by 0 bases, leaving 12 bases between them. In DNA, the CDR3 is TGTGCCAGCAGCTTAGGTCAGCAGGGGTCTAACTATGGCTACACCTTC. Translating gives CASSLGQQGSNYGYTF.

V is TRBV10-3 and J is TRBJ2-1; 11 positions agree with TRBD2. The V gene end was trimmed by 10 bases and the J gene end by 1 base; junction bases not matched to a gene: 6. Germline V lookup: CDR1 ENHRY, CDR2 SYGVKD. CDR3 length equals 15 residues. The CDR3 region is CATTSGSESYNEQFF. CDR3 nucleotides: TGTGCCACCACTAGCGGGAGTGAGTCCTACAATGAGCAGTTCTTC.

V gene TRBV13 combines with J gene TRBJ1-2; weak D call: TRBD1 (5 bases). The V gene lost 4 bases and the J gene lost 7 bases, with 19 bases spanning the gap. This CDR3 region has 15 residues. CDR1 and CDR2 (germline): PRHDT, FYEKMQ (reference sequence). DNA for the CDR3: TGTGCCAGCAGCTCCTACTTGACAGTTGAATCTGGCTACACCTTC. Its protein is CASSSYLTVESGYTF.

The chain links TRBV18 to TRBJ2-5, with 8 bases aligning to TRBD2. Losses at the gene ends were 6 bases for V and 1 base for J; bases not matched to a gene: 13. The CDR3 is made up of 17 amino acids. The germline CDR1 and CDR2 sequences are KGHSH and LQKENI. CDR3 residues: CASSPPSGSVTQETQYF. The CDR3 DNA reads TGTGCCAGCTCCCCCCCCAGCGGGAGTGTCACCCAAGAGACCCAGTACTTC. The full variable domain, its missing parts supplied by reference TRBV18 and TRBJ2-5, is NAGVMQNPRHLVRRRGQEARLRCSPMKGHSHVYWYRQLPEEGLKFMVYLQKENIIDESGMPKERFSAEFPKEGPSILRIQQVVRGDSAAYFCASSPPSGSVTQETQYFGPGTRLLVL.

This clone has only one observation. V usage is TRBV27 and J usage is TRBJ2-7, with 8 bases identical to TRBD1. CDR1 and CDR2 from the germline V gene are MNHEY and SMNVEV (reference sequence). The CDR3 extends over 16 amino acids. V dropped 4 bases and J dropped 6; count of bases not matched to a gene: 14. The CDR3 bases are TGTGCCAGCAGTTCTTGCGGGGACAGGACCCCCAGCGAGCAGTACTTC. The encoded protein is CASSSCGDRTPSEQYF.

This clone has a handful of counts. The rearrangement joins TRBV9 to TRBJ2-1; maybe TRBD1 (5 bases). CDR3 length equals 17 residues. Germline V gene lookup returns CDR1 SGDLS and CDR2 YYNGEE. Deletions cut 2 bases from V and 2 bases from J, with 17 bases between. The CDR3 here is CASSVAPDSIPYNEQFF. The DNA of the CDR3 is TGTGCCAGCAGCGTCGCCCCCGACAGTATCCCCTACAATGAGCAGTTCTTC.

The CDR3 coding sequence is TGTGCCAGCAGCTTTGGGACTGGTAGTTACGAGCAGTACTTC. It codes for CASSFGTGSYEQYF. The chain links TRBV5-6 to TRBJ2-7, with D possibly TRBD2 on 6 matching bases. The CDR3 runs 14 residues. Germline CDR1 reads SGHDT; CDR2 reads YYEEEE. V lost 2 bases, J lost 4 bases, and 13 bases lay in between.

This chain uses TRBV13 with TRBJ2-3, with TRBD2 matching 11 bases. Germline V lookup: CDR1 PRHDT, CDR2 FYEKMQ (reference sequence). V lost 4 bases, J lost 1 base, and 4 bases stayed unmatched. CDR3 length equals 16 residues. The DNA of the CDR3 is TGTGCCAGCAGCTCCCAGACTAGCGGGGGCACAGATACGCAGTATTTT. Translating it yields CASSSQTSGGTDTQYF.

This clone was counted once. CDR3 DNA sequence: TGCAGCCACAACAGGGGAGAGACCCAGTACTTC. This gives the protein CSHNRGETQYF. V gene TRBV29-1 combines with J gene TRBJ2-5, with 7 nucleotides matching TRBD1. With V trimmed by 8 bases and J by 4 bases, 4 bases remained unmatched. CDR3 length: 11 amino acids. Germline-derived CDR1 and CDR2 are SQVTM and ANQGSEA.

The chain links TRBV4-3 to TRBJ2-1; TRBD2 matches 7 bases. The trim removed 1 base at V and 6 bases at J, leaving 6 bases unmatched. The CDR3 spans 15 residues. From germline, CDR1 is LGHNA and CDR2 YSLEER. The CDR3 bases are TGCGCCAGCAGCCAAGGGGGGAGGGCCTCCAATGAGCAGTTCTTC. Its translation is CASSQGGRASNEQFF.

V usage is TRBV27 and J usage is TRBJ2-7; D is possibly TRBD1 (6 bases). The CDR3 has 14 residues. Germline V CDR1 and CDR2: MNHEY, SMNVEV (reference sequence). Trimming removed 3 bases from V and 5 bases from J, with 14 bases in between. CDR3 bases: TGTGCCAGCAGTTTCCTATTCGCAGGGGACGAGCAGTACTTC. Amino acid sequence: CASSFLFAGDEQYF.

This chain connects TRBV13 to TRBJ1-1, with 9 bases lining up with TRBD1. Germline V CDR1 and CDR2: PRHDT, FYEKMQ (reference sequence). Germline trimming cut 5 bases from V and 1 base from J; bases unmatched to any gene: 14. This CDR3 spans 18 amino acids. The CDR3 DNA sequence: TGTGCCAGCAGCGTGCGGCAGACGACAGGGGGGACGAACACTGAAGCTTTCTTT. Residues: CASSVRQTTGGTNTEAFF.

The J gene is TRBJ1-4, the V gene TRBV11-3; 8 bases align to TRBD1. J was trimmed by 4 bases and V by 6 bases; bases with no gene match: 13. The germline V gene encodes CDR1 SGHNT and CDR2 YENEEA. The CDR3 has 17 residues. This chain's CDR3 is CASRETGEGRDNEKLFF. The DNA of the CDR3 is TGTGCCAGCAGAGAGACAGGGGAAGGGAGAGATAATGAAAAACTGTTTTTT.